Shown below are 6 T cell receptor beta chains from a single sample sequenced in a study of T cell clonotyping in hematopoietic cell transplantation. Profiled with immunoSEQ multiplex PCR; TCRdb holds only in-frame clones, not every one. The table records 16,000 or so clones, 60% to 75% of them present only once. The specimen was peripheral blood mononuclear cells. These receptors all stem from a woman aged 60-75 years in good health. Some clones in this sample may be carry-over from other donors' samples.

The chain recombines TRBV6-5 with TRBJ2-7; D gene unclear. Trimming removed 0 bases at V and 0 bases at J, with 12 bases between. CDR1 is MNHEY, CDR2 SVGAGI, per germline. This CDR3 region has 16 residues. The CDR3 loop reads CASSYSSSPSSYEQYF. The CDR3 region has the DNA TGTGCCAGCAGTTACTCGAGTTCCCCGAGCTCCTACGAGCAGTACTTC.

V gene TRBV7-2 combines with J gene TRBJ1-5; D remains unclear. The V end lost 5 bases, the J end lost 5 bases, and 13 bases lay between the germline ends. Germline V gives CDR1 SGHTA, CDR2 FQGNSA. This CDR3 contains 14 residues. The CDR3 spells CASSPSRFDQPQHF. As DNA, the CDR3 is TGTGCCAGCAGCCCGTCAAGGTTTGATCAGCCCCAGCATTTT.

V gene TRBV5-6 combines with J gene TRBJ1-2, with 11 positions matching TRBD1. This CDR3 is built from 15 residues. Germline CDR1 reads SGHDT; CDR2 reads YYEEEE. The trim removed 6 bases at V and 5 bases at J, leaving 9 bases unmatched. CDR3 DNA: TGTGCCAGCACCGAGGACAGGGGGCGTGGGTATGGCTACACCTTC. Protein sequence: CASTEDRGRGYGYTF.

The chain recombines TRBV4-3 with TRBJ2-2; D uncertain. CDR3 size: 17 residues. With 0 bases removed from V and 5 bases from J, the gap between germline ends came to 16 bases. Germline CDR1 LGHNA, CDR2 YSLEER. This chain's CDR3 is CASSQDVRDTQTGELFF. In DNA form, the CDR3 reads TGCGCCAGCAGCCAAGACGTCCGCGATACACAGACCGGGGAGCTGTTTTTT.

The V gene is TRBV5-1, the J gene TRBJ1-1; D might be TRBD1 (6 bases). The CDR3 has 13 amino acids. CDR1 is SGHRS, CDR2 YFSETQ, per germline. Trimming pared 5 bases from V and 5 bases from J, leaving 13 bases between. The CDR3 sequence is CASSLGGSTEAFF. DNA for the CDR3: TGCGCCAGCAGTCTAGGGGGGTCTACTGAAGCTTTCTTT.

The chain links TRBV28 to TRBJ1-2; D is unresolved. This CDR3 comprises 14 residues. Germline V gene data show CDR1 as MDHEN and CDR2 as SYDVKM. The V and J ends lost 2 bases and 6 bases respectively, with 13 bases between them. The CDR3, as DNA: TGTGCCAGCAGTTTACAGGTTTGGACCGATGGCTACACCTTC. Residues: CASSLQVWTDGYTF.